The next 9 T cell receptor beta chains were all read from a single sample in a study of regulatory T cells in long-lasting Graves disease. Researchers made TCR beta libraries by using iRepertoire HTBI primers and running Arm-PCR on CDR3 regions. TCRdb redid the calling of the multiplex PCR reads with MiXCR, one entry per CDR3 protein. The sample records 350,000 to 500,000 distinct CDR3 sequences, 21% being singletons. Specified time point: persistent/refractory GD, antithyroid drugs over 5 years with positive TRAb. Extracted PBMC RNA gave rise to the TCR library. The source was peripheral blood mononuclear cells (PBMCs), collected when the disease was refractory, from a patient treated with antithyroid drugs. These receptors all stem from a female donor with Graves disease.

This clonotype occurred a few times. The chain recombines TRBV5-1 with TRBJ1-3; 7 bases map to TRBD1. The CDR3 is 15 amino acids. The ends lost 3 bases at V and 0 bases at J; junction bases unmatched: 3. Germline CDR1 is SGHRS and CDR2 is YFSETQ. CDR3 amino acids: CASSSEGASGNTIYF. The CDR3 region has the DNA TGCGCCAGCAGCTCGGAGGGGGCCTCTGGAAACACCATATATTTT.

A word on this clonotype: Just one base apart from a much larger clone, this may be a read error. J is TRBJ1-3 and V is TRBV6-9; D call uncertain. The CDR3 consists of 14 residues. Germline V gene lookup returns CDR1 MNHGY and CDR2 SVAAGI. The CDR3 loop is CANSYALPGNTIYF. The CDR3 nucleotides read TGTGCCAACAGTTACGCCCTCCCTGGAAACACCATATATTTT.

Here the CDR3 DNA reads TGCAGTGCTAGAGGGGGCGAGGGGGAGGACGAGCAGTACTTC. Its translation is CSARGGEGEDEQYF. J is TRBJ2-7 and V is TRBV20-1; tentatively, D is TRBD1 or TRBD2 (6 bases each). CDR3 length: 14 residues. V was cut by 1 base and J by 5 bases, with 15 bases left in between. Per germline, CDR1 DFQATT and CDR2 SNEGSKA (reference sequence).

The chain uses TRBV18 and TRBJ2-1; D ambiguous. Germline V CDR1 and CDR2: KGHSH, LQKENI. The CDR3 totals 17 residues. With 0 bases removed from V and 0 bases from J, the gap between germline ends came to 12 bases. Written as DNA, the CDR3 is TGTGCCAGCTCACCACCCCCCTCTAGGAGCTCCTACAATGAGCAGTTCTTC. Residues: CASSPPPSRSSYNEQFF.

This clonotype was detected ten times or more. The chain carries TRBV24-1 and TRBJ2-1; 13 bases match TRBD2. CDR1 is KGHDR and CDR2 is SFDVKD in the germline V gene. The CDR3 covers 16 residues. After removal of 4 bases from V and 3 bases from J, the junction contained 2 bases not matched to a gene. The DNA for the CDR3 is TGTGCCACCAGTGACTGGACTAGCGGGAGCTACAATGAGCAGTTCTTC. It translates to CATSDWTSGSYNEQFF.

The V call is TRBV29-1, the J call TRBJ1-2; maybe TRBD1 (5 bases). Germline CDR1 SQVTM, CDR2 ANQGSEA. The length of the CDR3 is 13 residues. V was pared by 2 bases and J by 8 bases, with 15 bases between. The CDR3, as DNA: TGCAGCGTTGAAAGTCCCGATGGGGGAGGCTACACCTTC. It codes for CSVESPDGGGYTF.

The J gene is TRBJ2-2, the V gene TRBV19, with D maybe TRBD1 (5 bases). CDR3 size: 14 residues. Germline V gene data show CDR1 as LNHDA and CDR2 as SQIVND (reference sequence). V lost 10 bases, J lost 0 bases, and 12 bases lay in between. The CDR3 DNA reads as TGTGCCACCCGACAGATAACGAACACCGGGGAGCTGTTTTTT. Translated, it gives CATRQITNTGELFF.

V usage is TRBV4-1 and J usage is TRBJ1-5; no reliable D call. Trimming pared 4 bases from V and 4 bases from J, leaving 14 bases between. This CDR3 region has 15 residues. Germline values: CDR1 MGHRA, CDR2 YSYEKL. The CDR3 protein is CASSRNLNANQPQHF. As DNA, the CDR3 is TGCGCCAGCAGCCGAAACTTAAACGCAAATCAGCCCCAGCATTTT.

V is TRBV19 and J is TRBJ1-5; tentatively, D is TRBD1 (6 bases). The germline V and J ends were trimmed by 3 bases and 2 bases, with 11 bases remaining between them. This CDR3 comprises 15 residues. The germline V gene encodes CDR1 LNHDA and CDR2 SQIVND (reference sequence). The CDR3 sequence: CASSIAGAGNQPQHF. In DNA, the CDR3 is TGTGCCAGTAGTATCGCGGGGGCCGGCAATCAGCCCCAGCATTTT.